The source of this T cell receptor beta chain is a study of siplizumab effects on memory and regulatory T cells. Study-wide findings and caveats: Memory cells that were CD4+ and unstimulated gave rise to alloreactive sequences, which siplizumab significantly reduced. The authors mapped only a minor fraction of alloreactive clones to unstimulated subsets. There appeared to be greater diversity in naive T cells than in memory cells, and naive T cells seemed major contributors to the alloresponse.

This clone was picked up a small number of times. The antigen remains undetermined. The germline V and J ends were trimmed by 9 bases and 4 bases, with 10 bases remaining between them. The germline V gene encodes CDR1 MDHEN and CDR2 SYDVKM. CDR3 length: 12 residues. Repertoires were generated with immunoSEQ multiplex PCR, while TCRdb's copy carries only in-frame clones and drops some. The sample has approximately 100,000 clones; about 90% are singletons. The clonotype originates from a human donor in good health. The sample was non-Treg CD4+ T cells sorted from blood. This chain connects TRBV28 to TRBJ1-5; no firm D call. The CDR3 is CASLRGNQPQHF. CDR3 nucleotides: TGTGCCAGTCTGCGGGGAAATCAGCCCCAGCATTTT.